The next 3 T cell receptor beta chains were all read from a single sample in a study of T-cell memory formation after mild COVID-19. MiXCR, applied by TCRdb to the 5' RACE reads, yields one record per CDR3 protein. This table holds under 550,000 distinct CDR3 sequences, around a sixth found once. Sequenced: PBMCs or a T cell subset sorted from them (not recorded which). All receptors come from an adult woman who had mild COVID-19 (a few samples of this study predate the infection). Cell type and time point are not known.

The gene calls are TRBV12-3 or TRBV12-4 and TRBJ2-3, with 8 bases matching TRBD1. The CDR3 has 13 residues. V lost 7 bases to trimming and J lost 4 bases; unmatched junction nucleotides: 4. The chain's CDR3 is CASKLGQADTQYF. In nucleotides, the CDR3 is TGTGCCAGCAAGTTGGGACAGGCAGATACGCAGTATTTT.

This clonotype was picked up a small number of times. The DNA is left out, because the CDR3 cannot be placed on it with certainty; the CDR3 is given as TCRdb lists it. This chain joins TRBV29-1 and TRBJ1-2; the tabulated D call, TRBD1, remains unverified against the DNA. The CDR3 spans 8 amino acids, including both terminal residues. Germline values: CDR1 SQVTM, CDR2 ANQGSEA. The CDR3 region is CSVGTGIF.

This clonotype was picked up a small number of times. The J gene is TRBJ2-2, the V gene TRBV7-2, with TRBD2 identical over 9 bases. The CDR3 has 17 amino acids. Germline V gene data show CDR1 as SGHTA and CDR2 as FQGNSA. The V and J ends lost 3 bases and 0 bases, in that order; junction bases with no gene match: 5. The CDR3 sequence is CASSFSSGVANTGELFF. The CDR3 DNA sequence: TGTGCCAGCAGCTTCTCTAGCGGGGTCGCGAACACCGGGGAGCTGTTTTTT.